This T cell receptor beta chain was sequenced during a study of somatic mutations in cytotoxic T cells in rheumatoid arthritis (dated by TCRdb to between 2016 and 2019). In the study overall: Before any treatment started and right after they were diagnosed, patients gave peripheral blood samples (under 32 ml EDTA). The study asked whether expanded CD8+ T-cell clones in newly diagnosed, untreated rheumatoid arthritis carry somatic mutations, and used TCRB deep sequencing to characterize clonality. For 60 to 80 rheumatoid arthritis patients and more than 15 healthy controls, TCRB deep sequencing was carried out. Some V beta antibody-stained T-cell populations were flow-sorted on a FACSAria II or Sony SH800 at nearly 100% purity, and sorted V beta1+ cells also underwent TCRB sequencing. Patient and control groups had essentially identical median ages. The paper's findings and limits, for the study overall: Healthy controls showed no age-related increase in CD8+ clonality, whereas patients did (Spearman r ≈ 0.49). The largest CD8+ clone made up more than 20% of CD8+ cells in about an eighth of the 65 patients, and blood and synovial fluid shared several identical CD8+ TCRB sequences. CD8+ T-cell clonality did not differ significantly between rheumatoid arthritis patients and age-matched healthy controls. Viral specificity could not be ruled out by absence from virus-specific databases, and the antigen targets of the expanded CD8+ clones remained unknown. The slight underrepresentation of TRBV07 in patients was not corrected for multiple comparisons.

Details on this clone: What this receptor recognizes is not known. No quality values exist for individual bases; no much larger clone is one base distant.

From cysteine to phenylalanine, the CDR3 is 13 amino acids long. The read is trimmed to its CDR3 DNA, 39 bases read in frame from base 1. CDR1 and CDR2, looked up from the germline V gene (reference sequence), are LNHNV and YYDKDF. V sheds 6 bases and J sheds 6 bases, leaving 13 bases between their ends. TCRB CDR3 sequencing used the immunoSEQ assay on genomic DNA. Turning to the authors' computational methods: Only a few patient CD8+ clones larger than 1% matched published virus-specific TCRB sequences when compared against them. Analyses were restricted to productive TCRB rearrangements. Defining a clone by its unique TCRB CDR3 sequence, the study calculated clonality as a productive clonality index derived from Shannon entropy. Repertoire overlap between two samples was calculated from the template counts of each clone relative to total templates per sample. V-gene usage from TCRB sequencing and V-gene usage measured by flow cytometry were correlated (Spearman r of 0.6 to 0.7). Here the immuneACCESS table is served through TCRdb, limited to in-frame sequences with V and J called. Missing clones are a known gap in these copies; in checked studies unresolved V genes cover under half, and the rest lacks a known reason. The V and J calls and the clone size are those of that table, but D and trimming were determined from the DNA. Here the sample has 7,500 to 10,000 clones; around 79% occur a single time. The top ten constitute more than 35% of the sample.

Flow cytometry confirmed the purity of CD4+ and CD8+ cells that had been isolated by positive magnetic bead selection on an AutoMACS. Clonal expansions were first screened by flow cytometry with a TCR V beta antibody panel, then characterized by TCRB deep sequencing of sorted CD8+ fractions. Peripheral blood mononuclear cells were obtained using density gradient separation with Ficoll-Paque PLUS. DNA was extracted from CD4-enriched, CD8-enriched or PBMC samples with Nucleospin Tissue or Tissue XS kits and quantified with a Qubit 2.0 fluorometer. The TCR was taken from an adult with rheumatoid arthritis. The sequencing sample was made of CD8+ T cells sorted from blood. The receptor chain draws on TRBV15 and TRBJ2-3, with the D call tentatively TRBD1 or TRBD2, each fitting 5 bases. The CDR3 is CATSEGSGDTQYF. The nucleotide sequence reads TGTGCCACCAGTGAGGGTTCAGGGGATACGCAGTATTTT.